This T cell receptor beta chain derives from a study of T cell responses to AZD1222 COVID-19 vaccine. Measured with immunoSEQ multiplex PCR; TCRdb has only the in-frame clones, and not every one. The sample shows roughly 98,000 clones, approximately 84% of them seen only once. CDR1 is SGHRS, CDR2 YFSETQ, per germline. Trimming left V 2 bases short and J 0 bases short, with 9 bases between. CDR3 length: 14 amino acids. The sample in question was peripheral blood, obtained 28 days after the second AZD1222 dose. J is TRBJ2-7 and V is TRBV5-1, with D uncertain. This clonotype was obtained from an adult who received the AZD1222 COVID-19 vaccine. CDR3 loop: CASSFGRPSYEQYF. In nucleotides, the CDR3 is TGCGCCAGCAGCTTCGGACGGCCCTCCTACGAGCAGTACTTC.